The rows below give T cell receptor beta chains drawn from one sample of a study of OX40 agonist ivuxolimab in advanced cancers. This table comes from immunoSEQ multiplex PCR, and its TCRdb copy is limited to in-frame clones, with some not included. The data hold 70,000 or so clones, with about 85% observed a single time. The sequencing here drew on CD4+ or CD8+ T cells sorted from blood, taken in a trial of the OX40 agonist ivuxolimab. The receptors were sampled from an adult with an advanced solid tumor such as melanoma, head and neck, liver or kidney cancer. Both conserved end residues are part of each CDR3. Fields, in order: clone size, J gene, V gene, D gene, CDR3 protein, CDR3 DNA. A D gene is named only where the DNA matches it firmly. The size entry is marked missing in some rows and otherwise reads once, few, many or a size class.

abundance: .
j_gene: TRBJ2-2
v_gene: TRBV11-2
d_gene: .
CDR3aa: CASGGQITGELFF
CDR3nt: TGTGCCAGCGGCGGACAGATCACCGGGGAGCTGTTTTTT

abundance: .
j_gene: TRBJ2-1
v_gene: TRBV6-1
d_gene: .
CDR3aa: CASRSGPNYNEQFF
CDR3nt: TGTGCCAGCCGTTCCGGGCCTAATTACAATGAGCAGTTCTTC

abundance: .
j_gene: TRBJ2-7
v_gene: TRBV11-2
d_gene: .
CDR3aa: CASSLTGREQYF
CDR3nt: TGTGCCAGCAGCTTAACAGGACGCGAGCAGTACTTC

abundance: .
j_gene: TRBJ1-5
v_gene: TRBV5-1
d_gene: .
CDR3aa: CASSLAGGTLHEPQHF
CDR3nt: TGCGCCAGCAGCTTGGCGGGAGGAACCCTACATGAGCCCCAGCATTTT

abundance: .
j_gene: TRBJ2-1
v_gene: TRBV15
d_gene: .
CDR3aa: CATSTGDEQFF
CDR3nt: TGTGCCACCAGCACGGGGGATGAGCAGTTCTTC

abundance: .
j_gene: TRBJ2-7
v_gene: TRBV11-2
d_gene: .
CDR3aa: CASSLEKNGRQVTYEQYF
CDR3nt: TGTGCCAGCAGCTTAGAGAAAAATGGTCGACAAGTCACCTACGAGCAGTACTTC

abundance: .
j_gene: TRBJ1-5
v_gene: TRBV7-7
d_gene: .
CDR3aa: CASSLDSNQPQHF
CDR3nt: TGTGCTAGCAGCTTGGACAGCAATCAGCCCCAGCATTTT

abundance: .
j_gene: TRBJ2-7
v_gene: TRBV7-9
d_gene: TRBD2
CDR3aa: CASSFLLADHSYEQYF
CDR3nt: TGTGCCAGCAGCTTTCTACTAGCGGACCACTCCTACGAGCAGTACTTC

abundance: few
j_gene: TRBJ1-1
v_gene: TRBV29-1
d_gene: TRBD1
CDR3aa: CSATGDADTEAFF
CDR3nt: TGCAGCGCTACAGGGGATGCGGACACTGAAGCTTTCTTT

abundance: .
j_gene: TRBJ2-3
v_gene: TRBV14
d_gene: .
CDR3aa: CASSPSWERSTDTQYF
CDR3nt: TGTGCCAGCAGCCCGTCTTGGGAGAGAAGCACAGATACGCAGTATTTT

abundance: .
j_gene: TRBJ2-1
v_gene: TRBV11-3
d_gene: .
CDR3aa: CASSIRSVYNEQFF
CDR3nt: TGTGCCAGCAGCATACGTAGCGTCTACAATGAGCAGTTCTTC

abundance: .
j_gene: TRBJ2-7
v_gene: TRBV5-1
d_gene: .
CDR3aa: CASSLGGGPAYEQYF
CDR3nt: TGCGCCAGCAGCTTGGGGGGCGGACCAGCCTACGAGCAGTACTTC

abundance: .
j_gene: TRBJ2-3
v_gene: TRBV28
d_gene: .
CDR3aa: CASSFVTDTQYF
CDR3nt: TGTGCCAGCAGTTTTGTAACAGATACGCAGTATTTT

abundance: once
j_gene: TRBJ1-2
v_gene: TRBV28
d_gene: TRBD1
CDR3aa: CASRTSGTGFYGYTF
CDR3nt: TGTGCCAGCAGGACCTCCGGGACAGGGTTTTACGGCTACACCTTC

abundance: .
j_gene: TRBJ1-6
v_gene: TRBV2
d_gene: .
CDR3aa: CASRDSRGRYSPLHF
CDR3nt: TGTGCCAGCAGGGACAGCAGAGGTAGATATTCACCCCTCCACTTT

abundance: .
j_gene: TRBJ2-7
v_gene: TRBV18
d_gene: .
CDR3aa: CASSPTGDSDEQYF
CDR3nt: TGTGCCAGCTCACCAACGGGGGACAGCGACGAGCAGTACTTC

abundance: .
j_gene: TRBJ1-1
v_gene: TRBV29-1
d_gene: TRBD1
CDR3aa: CSVEDNRGRRAFF
CDR3nt: TGCAGCGTTGAAGATAACAGGGGGCGTCGGGCTTTCTTT

abundance: .
j_gene: TRBJ2-7
v_gene: TRBV19
d_gene: .
CDR3aa: CASSISGNYEQYF
CDR3nt: TGTGCCAGTAGTATATCGGGTAACTACGAGCAGTACTTC

abundance: .
j_gene: TRBJ1-5
v_gene: TRBV6-1
d_gene: .
CDR3aa: CASKERGYSNQPQHF
CDR3nt: TGTGCCAGCAAAGAACGGGGGTATAGCAATCAGCCCCAGCATTTT

abundance: once
j_gene: TRBJ1-2
v_gene: TRBV28
d_gene: .
CDR3aa: CASTESGVFGYTF
CDR3nt: TGTGCCAGCACCGAGTCGGGGGTTTTTGGCTACACCTTC

abundance: .
j_gene: TRBJ2-3
v_gene: TRBV28
d_gene: TRBD2
CDR3aa: CASSFWGLANITDTQYF
CDR3nt: TGTGCCAGCAGTTTCTGGGGACTAGCAAACATCACAGATACGCAGTATTTT

abundance: .
j_gene: TRBJ2-7
v_gene: TRBV5-1
d_gene: .
CDR3aa: CASSTMGAGSGYEQYF
CDR3nt: TGCGCCAGCAGTACAATGGGGGCAGGGAGTGGCTACGAGCAGTACTTC

abundance: .
j_gene: TRBJ2-7
v_gene: TRBV6-1
d_gene: .
CDR3aa: CASSEPGYSGEQYF
CDR3nt: TGTGCCAGCAGTGAACCAGGTTATTCGGGCGAGCAGTACTTC

abundance: .
j_gene: TRBJ1-5
v_gene: TRBV6-5
d_gene: .
CDR3aa: CASSYSWGFNQPQHF
CDR3nt: TGTGCCAGCAGTTACTCCTGGGGATTCAATCAGCCCCAGCATTTT

abundance: .
j_gene: TRBJ1-5
v_gene: TRBV28
d_gene: TRBD1
CDR3aa: CASSSPRTGWDQPQHF
CDR3nt: TGTGCCAGCAGTTCCCCTCGGACAGGGTGGGATCAGCCCCAGCATTTT

abundance: .
j_gene: TRBJ1-1
v_gene: TRBV9
d_gene: .
CDR3aa: CASSQGPMNTEAFF
CDR3nt: TGTGCCAGCAGCCAGGGGCCCATGAACACTGAAGCTTTCTTT

abundance: .
j_gene: TRBJ2-1
v_gene: TRBV7-9
d_gene: TRBD1
CDR3aa: CASSLVLQHAGGANNEQFF
CDR3nt: TGTGCCAGCAGCTTAGTGCTCCAACACGCAGGGGGCGCAAACAATGAGCAGTTCTTC

abundance: .
j_gene: TRBJ2-2
v_gene: TRBV28
d_gene: TRBD2
CDR3aa: CASSPDYQSSGRNTGELFF
CDR3nt: TGTGCCAGCAGTCCCGACTACCAGTCTAGCGGGAGGAACACCGGGGAGCTGTTTTTT